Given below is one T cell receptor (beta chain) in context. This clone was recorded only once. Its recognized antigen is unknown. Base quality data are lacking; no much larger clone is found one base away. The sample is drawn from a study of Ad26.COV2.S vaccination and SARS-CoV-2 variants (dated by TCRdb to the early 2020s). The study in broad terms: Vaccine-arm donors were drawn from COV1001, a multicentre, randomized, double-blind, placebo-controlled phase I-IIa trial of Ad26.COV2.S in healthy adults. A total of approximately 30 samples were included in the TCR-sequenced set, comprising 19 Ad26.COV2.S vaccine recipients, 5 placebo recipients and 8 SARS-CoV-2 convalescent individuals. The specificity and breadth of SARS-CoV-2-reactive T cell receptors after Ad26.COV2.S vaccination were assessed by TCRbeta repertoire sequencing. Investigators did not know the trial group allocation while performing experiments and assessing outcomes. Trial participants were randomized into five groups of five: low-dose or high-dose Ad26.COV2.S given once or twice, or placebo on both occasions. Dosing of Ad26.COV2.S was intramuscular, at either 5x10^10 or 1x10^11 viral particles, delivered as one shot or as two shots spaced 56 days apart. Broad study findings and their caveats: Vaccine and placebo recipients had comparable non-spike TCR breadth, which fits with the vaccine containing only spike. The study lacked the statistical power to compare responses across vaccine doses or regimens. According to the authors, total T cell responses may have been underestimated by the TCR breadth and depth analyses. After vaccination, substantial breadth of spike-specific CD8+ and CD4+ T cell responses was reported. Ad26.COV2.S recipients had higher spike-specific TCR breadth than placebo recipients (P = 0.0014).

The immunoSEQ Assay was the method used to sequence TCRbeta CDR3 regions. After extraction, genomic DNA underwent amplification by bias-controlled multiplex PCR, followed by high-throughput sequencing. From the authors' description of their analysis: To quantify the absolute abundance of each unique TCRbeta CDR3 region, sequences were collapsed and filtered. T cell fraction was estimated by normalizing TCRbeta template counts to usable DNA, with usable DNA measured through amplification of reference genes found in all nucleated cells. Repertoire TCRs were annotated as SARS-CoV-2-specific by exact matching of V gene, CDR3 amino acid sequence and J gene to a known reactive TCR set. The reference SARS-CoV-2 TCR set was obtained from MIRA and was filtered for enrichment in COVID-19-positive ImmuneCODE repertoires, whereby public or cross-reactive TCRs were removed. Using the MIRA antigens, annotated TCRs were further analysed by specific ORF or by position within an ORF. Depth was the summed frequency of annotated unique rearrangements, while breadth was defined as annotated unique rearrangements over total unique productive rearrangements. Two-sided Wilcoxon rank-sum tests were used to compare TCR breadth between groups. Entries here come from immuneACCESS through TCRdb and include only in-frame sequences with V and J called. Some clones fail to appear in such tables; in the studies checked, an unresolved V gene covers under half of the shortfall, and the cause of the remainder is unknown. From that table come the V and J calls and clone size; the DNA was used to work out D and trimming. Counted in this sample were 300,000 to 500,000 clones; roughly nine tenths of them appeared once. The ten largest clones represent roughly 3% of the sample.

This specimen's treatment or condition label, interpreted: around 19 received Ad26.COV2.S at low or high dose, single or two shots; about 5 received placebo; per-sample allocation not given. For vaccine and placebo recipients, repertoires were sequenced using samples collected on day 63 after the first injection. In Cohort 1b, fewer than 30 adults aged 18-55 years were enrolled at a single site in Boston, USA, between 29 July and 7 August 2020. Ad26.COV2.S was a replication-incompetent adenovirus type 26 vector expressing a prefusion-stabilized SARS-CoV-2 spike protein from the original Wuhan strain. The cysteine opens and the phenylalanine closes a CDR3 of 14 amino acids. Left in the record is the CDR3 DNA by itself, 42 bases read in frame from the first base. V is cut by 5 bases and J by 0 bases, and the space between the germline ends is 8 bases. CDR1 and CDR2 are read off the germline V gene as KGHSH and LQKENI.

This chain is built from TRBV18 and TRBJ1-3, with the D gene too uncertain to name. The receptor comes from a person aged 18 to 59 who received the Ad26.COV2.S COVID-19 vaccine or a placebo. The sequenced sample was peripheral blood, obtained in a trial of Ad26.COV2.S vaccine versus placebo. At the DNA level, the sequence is TGTGCCAGCTCAGTGAGGGACTCTGGAAACACCATATATTTT. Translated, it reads CASSVRDSGNTIYF.